The present T cell receptor (beta chain) was sequenced within a study of regulatory T cells in long-lasting Graves disease. Study observations and caveats: TRBV28, TRBJ1-2 and TRBJ2-5 emerged as the favored segments in persistent disease.

The CDR3 totals 14 residues. Germline V gene sequence: CDR1 SQVTM, CDR2 ANQGSEA. V was cut by 6 bases and J by 1 base, with 12 bases left in between. Worth noting for this clonotype: Antigen specificity is unknown.

TCR beta libraries were built with iRepertoire HTBI primers and Arm-PCR of CDR3 regions. TCRdb ran MiXCR on the multiplex PCR reads and lists one entry per CDR3 protein. This sample carries under 450,000 distinct CDR3 sequences, 23% of them seen once, and the ten largest clones take approximately 28%. Noted time point: persistent/refractory GD, antithyroid drugs over 5 years with positive TRAb. Generation of the TCR library employed RNA extracted from PBMCs. This chain uses TRBV29-1 with TRBJ2-2; possibly TRBD2 for D (6 bases). This TCR was sampled from a female donor with Graves disease. The sample consisted of peripheral blood mononuclear cells (PBMCs), taken when the disease was refractory, from a patient treated with antithyroid drugs. CDR3 coding DNA: TGCAGCGTCACCGGGACTCGGAACACCGGGGAGCTGTTTTTT. It specifies CSVTGTRNTGELFF.